This T cell receptor beta chain was profiled in a study of blood T cell repertoires in COVID-19. For the study at large: COVID-19 samples, acute and convalescent, were from the United States, Italy and Spain. T cells, B-cell-depleted T cells, or PBMCs supplied cDNA or gDNA.

Under the authors' procedure: Amplification with reference gene primers provided the estimates of nucleated cell counts. Profiled with immunoSEQ multiplex PCR; TCRdb holds only in-frame clones, not every one. V and J calls and clone size are given by that table; D and trimming were obtained from the DNA. This sample carries approximately 150,000 clones, around 86% of them seen once, and the ten largest clones take 1.6%. The CDR3 has 16 amino acids. Trimming left V 0 bases short and J 2 bases short, with 13 bases between. Germline V gene sequence: CDR1 SGHNT, CDR2 YYREEE (reference sequence). The rearrangement links TRBV5-4 to TRBJ2-3; perhaps TRBD2 as D (5 bases). Sequencing was carried out using peripheral blood. The clonotype comes from a human donor in a cohort sampled during active COVID-19. CDR3 sequence (DNA): TGTGCCAGCAGCTTGGGAGGGAAAGGTGTCACAGATACGCAGTATTTT. As protein: CASSLGGKGVTDTQYF.